What follows are 29 T cell receptor beta chains derived from one specimen sequenced in a study of T cell responses to AZD1222 COVID-19 vaccine. Produced via immunoSEQ multiplex PCR; TCRdb's table is partial and in-frame only. The table lists approximately 120,000 clones, about 89% of them singletons, with around 4% in the top ten. The sample consisted of peripheral blood, taken on day 0 of AZD1222 vaccination. These TCRs come from an adult in good health.

The J gene is TRBJ1-5, the V gene TRBV18; D is possibly TRBD1 (6 bases). Trimming pared 6 bases from V and 7 bases from J, leaving 19 bases between. This CDR3 is built from 15 residues. CDR1 is KGHSH and CDR2 is LQKENI in the germline V gene. The CDR3 sequence is CASSDTGSRGQPQHF. CDR3 bases: TGTGCCAGCTCGGATACAGGGTCGAGAGGGCAGCCCCAGCATTTT.

V gene TRBV20-1 combines with J gene TRBJ2-5; 7 bases are shared with TRBD2. The V and J ends lost 3 bases and 7 bases, in that order; junction bases with no gene match: 8. This CDR3 has 13 amino acids. Germline CDR1 DFQATT, CDR2 SNEGSKA (reference sequence). CDR3 sequence (DNA): TGCAGTGCTAGTCTAGCGGCAGAGGGGACCCAGTACTTC. Translated, it gives CSASLAAEGTQYF.

J is TRBJ2-1 and V is TRBV7-3; tentative D call: TRBD1 (6 bases). V was cut by 3 bases and J by 8 bases, with 11 bases left in between. The CDR3 loop spans 13 amino acids. In germline, CDR1 is SGHTA, CDR2 FQGTGA. The CDR3 coding sequence is TGTGCCAGCAGCTTTTATAGGGGGTATGAGCAGTTCTTC. Protein sequence: CASSFYRGYEQFF.

As concerns this clone: Different DNA sequences within this sample yield the same CDR3. This rearrangement joins TRBV5-1 to TRBJ1-5; D might be TRBD1 (5 bases). Trimming removed 0 bases from V and 1 base from J, with 5 bases in between. The CDR3 covers 14 residues. Germline V CDR1 and CDR2: SGHRS, YFSETQ. The CDR3 coding sequence is TGCGCCAGCAGCTTGGGACAGAGCAATCAGCCCCAGCATTTT. Translation: CASSLGQSNQPQHF.

This chain links TRBV5-4 with TRBJ1-5, with D perhaps TRBD1 (6 bases). Per the germline V gene, CDR1 is SGHNT and CDR2 is YYREEE (reference sequence). V gave up 4 bases and J gave up 6 bases, with 11 bases separating them. The CDR3 runs 13 residues. CDR3 DNA: TGTGCCAGCAGCGCGGACAGTTCTCAGCCCCAGCATTTT. This encodes CASSADSSQPQHF.

This clone was seen once. V usage is TRBV7-9 and J usage is TRBJ2-2; tentatively, D is TRBD2 (5 bases). Between the trimmed V and J ends, which lost 1 base and 3 bases, there was a span of 9 bases. This CDR3 comprises 15 residues. Germline CDR1 reads SEHNR; CDR2 reads FQNEAQ (reference sequence). CDR3: CASSLDSGDTGELFF. In DNA form, the CDR3 reads TGTGCCAGCAGCTTAGACTCCGGGGACACCGGGGAGCTGTTTTTT.

The V gene is TRBV6-2 or TRBV6-3, the J gene TRBJ1-5, with 7 bases fitting TRBD1. The V gene's germline CDR1 is MNHEY and CDR2 SVGEGT. The V gene end was trimmed by 2 bases and the J gene end by 5 bases; junction bases not matched to a gene: 9. CDR3 length equals 16 residues. For the CDR3, the DNA is TGTGCCAGCAGTTACACGAGAAATACAGGGGATCAGCCCCAGCATTTT. Its translation is CASSYTRNTGDQPQHF.

This clone has only one observation. The V gene is TRBV4-1, the J gene TRBJ2-6; 9 nucleotides match TRBD1. V dropped 6 bases and J dropped 4; count of bases not matched to a gene: 10. This CDR3 contains 17 residues. Germline V CDR1 and CDR2: MGHRA, YSYEKL. The CDR3 region has the DNA TGCGCCAGCAGTCGTTCCGGGACAGGGATGGGGGCCAACGTCCTGACTTTC. As protein: CASSRSGTGMGANVLTF.

The chain couples TRBV3-1 (or the pseudogene TRBV3-2) to TRBJ2-3; possibly TRBD2 for D (7 bases). With 3 bases removed from V and 0 bases from J, the gap between germline ends came to 10 bases. This CDR3 region has 15 residues. CDR1 is LGHDT, CDR2 YNNKEL, per germline (reference sequence). The CDR3 DNA sequence: TGTGCCAGCAGCCAGCGGGGGCCTAGCACAGATACGCAGTATTTT. Amino acids: CASSQRGPSTDTQYF.

V gene TRBV5-1 combines with J gene TRBJ2-1, with D possibly being TRBD2 (6 bases). Trimming shortened V by 4 bases and J by 8 bases, and 19 bases separated the two germline ends. The CDR3 runs 15 residues. CDR1 and CDR2 (germline): SGHRS, YFSETQ. The CDR3 DNA reads as TGCGCCAGCAGCAGCCCGACTAGTGGGCGGGATGAGCAGTTCTTC. Its translation: CASSSPTSGRDEQFF. Full variable domain (remainder filled in from reference TRBV5-1 and TRBJ2-1): KAGVTQTPRYLIKTRGQQVTLSCSPISGHRSVSWYQQTPGQGLQFLFEYFSETQRNKGNFPGRFSGRQFSNSRSEMNVSTLELGDSALYLCASSSPTSGRDEQFFGPGTRLTVL.

The rearrangement links TRBV10-3 to TRBJ2-3, with 14 nucleotides matching TRBD2. The junction had 4 bases not matched to a gene; V was cut back by 5 bases and J by 3 bases. Germline V gene sequence: CDR1 ENHRY, CDR2 SYGVKD. CDR3 size: 16 residues. The CDR3 bases are TGTGCCATCAGTAAGACTAGCGGGGGGGAGACAGATACGCAGTATTTT. It codes for CAISKTSGGETDTQYF.

CDR3 loop: CASSTSRAGLSGNTIYF. For the CDR3, the DNA is TGTGCCAGTAGTACTTCGCGGGCAGGGCTCTCTGGAAACACCATATATTTT. This chain connects TRBV19 to TRBJ1-3, with D tentatively TRBD1 (5 bases). The CDR3 extends over 17 amino acids. The V gene's germline CDR1 is LNHDA and CDR2 SQIVND (reference sequence). Trimming took off 4 bases at V and 0 bases at J, with 16 bases between the two ends.

The chain couples TRBV9 to TRBJ2-1, with TRBD1 identical over 9 bases. Germline CDR1 reads SGDLS; CDR2 reads YYNGEE. The CDR3 is 15 amino acids. The J segment lost 8 bases and the V segment lost 4 bases, leaving 10 bases of the junction unmatched. CDR3 sequence (DNA): TGTGCCAGCAGCCTGACGACAGGGGGGTATGATGAGCAGTTCTTC. It specifies CASSLTTGGYDEQFF.

The J gene is TRBJ1-2, the V gene TRBV18; D possibly corresponds to TRBD1 (5 bases). Per germline, CDR1 KGHSH and CDR2 LQKENI. V was pared by 11 bases and J by 4 bases, with 17 bases between. The length of the CDR3 is 13 residues. CDR3 bases: TGTGCCGCCACAGGAGGGCTGGGCTATGGCTACACCTTC. This codes for CAATGGLGYGYTF.

The chain has TRBV29-1 and TRBJ2-4; D uncertain. The CDR3 is 13 residues long. In germline, CDR1 is SQVTM, CDR2 ANQGSEA. V lost 2 bases to trimming and J lost 0 bases, with 5 bases between them. CDR3 coding DNA: TGCAGCGTTGAACCAGAAGCCAAAAACATTCAGTACTTC. Translating it yields CSVEPEAKNIQYF.

CDR3 coding DNA: TGTGCCAGCAGACACCCCCGGGGCGGCCAAGAGACCCAGTACTTC. This encodes CASRHPRGGQETQYF. This chain connects TRBV28 to TRBJ2-5; D tentatively reads TRBD1 or TRBD2 (5 bases each). CDR1 is MDHEN, CDR2 SYDVKM, per germline. With 6 bases removed from V and 1 base from J, the gap between germline ends came to 15 bases. The CDR3 runs 15 residues.

The gene calls are TRBV5-1 and TRBJ2-1, with TRBD2 matching over 9 bases. The CDR3 has 15 residues. CDR1 SGHRS and CDR2 YFSETQ come from the germline V gene. Trimming cost V 1 base and J 10 bases; bases outside gene matches: 9. CDR3 coding DNA: TGCGCCAGCAGCTTGCGAGAAGGGACTAGCTTCGAGCAGTTCTTC. It encodes CASSLREGTSFEQFF.

On this clone itself: Other nucleotide sequences from this sample produce the same CDR3. The chain uses TRBV27 and TRBJ1-4, with unresolved D. The CDR3 has 13 amino acids. Germline V CDR1 and CDR2: MNHEY, SMNVEV (reference sequence). The ends were cut back, 3 bases at V and 6 bases at J, with 8 bases in the middle. CDR3 sequence: CASSFGVDEKLFF. The CDR3 region has the DNA TGTGCCAGCAGTTTTGGGGTTGATGAAAAACTGTTTTTT.

The rearrangement links TRBV6-5 to TRBJ1-1; D may be TRBD1 (6 bases). Per germline, CDR1 MNHEY and CDR2 SVGAGI. The CDR3 totals 14 residues. Trimming pared 3 bases from V and 7 bases from J, leaving 15 bases between. The CDR3: CASSYRQVGNEAFF. The CDR3, as DNA: TGTGCCAGCAGTTATAGACAGGTTGGAAATGAAGCTTTCTTT.

The V gene is TRBV5-6, the J gene TRBJ2-3; TRBD1 matches 7 bases. The ends lost 4 bases at V and 0 bases at J; junction bases unmatched: 5. Looked up from germline, CDR1 is SGHDT and CDR2 is YYEEEE. CDR3 length: 15 residues. The CDR3 nucleotides are TGTGCCAGCAGCAACGGACAGGCTAGCACAGATACGCAGTATTTT. This translates into CASSNGQASTDTQYF.

The chain carries TRBV19 and TRBJ2-2; tentatively, D is TRBD1 (5 bases). Germline V gives CDR1 LNHDA, CDR2 SQIVND (reference sequence). V was shortened by 3 bases and J by 1 base, with 12 bases between the two germline ends. The CDR3 has 16 amino acids. For the CDR3, the DNA is TGTGCCAGTAGTATTACGTCCGACAGGAACACCGGGGAGCTGTTTTTT. It translates to CASSITSDRNTGELFF. Drawing the rest from reference TRBV19 and TRBJ2-2, the complete variable domain is DGGITQSPKYLFRKEGQNVTLSCEQNLNHDAMYWYRQDPGQGLRLIYYSQIVNDFQKGDIAEGYSVSREKKESFPLTVTSAQKNPTAFYLCASSITSDRNTGELFFGEGSRLTVL.

The chain joins TRBV7-6 to TRBJ1-6, with D possibly matching TRBD1 (6 bases). Looked up from germline, CDR1 is SGHVS and CDR2 is FNYEAQ. The CDR3 is made up of 14 amino acids. V shed 5 bases and J shed 6 bases, with 11 bases lying between them. DNA for the CDR3: TGTGCCAGCAGCCCGACAGGCCCTAATTCACCCCTCCACTTT. It encodes CASSPTGPNSPLHF.

This chain uses TRBV14 with TRBJ2-1; tentative D call: TRBD2 (6 bases). The CDR3 length is 14 residues. The V end lost 4 bases, the J end lost 2 bases, and 9 bases lay between the germline ends. Germline V gene sequence: CDR1 SGHDN, CDR2 FVKESK. The CDR3 nucleotides read TGTGCCAGCAGCCGGGACTCGGCCTACAATGAGCAGTTCTTC. Translated: CASSRDSAYNEQFF.

The J gene is TRBJ1-1, the V gene TRBV10-1, with no clear D. The CDR3 extends over 13 amino acids. Per germline, CDR1 WNHNN and CDR2 SYGVQD (reference sequence). V was cut by 0 bases and J by 4 bases, with 6 bases left in between. CDR3 in DNA: TGCGCCAGCAGTGAGTCGGGGTTCACTGAAGCTTTCTTT. It specifies CASSESGFTEAFF.

This chain links TRBV7-2 with TRBJ2-2; D remains ambiguous. Trimming pared 1 base from V and 5 bases from J, leaving 8 bases between. The germline CDR1 and CDR2 sequences are SGHTA and FQGNSA. The CDR3 covers 14 residues. CDR3 bases: TGTGCCAGCAGCTTAGGGGTGGGAACCGGGGAGCTGTTTTTT. Its translation is CASSLGVGTGELFF.

This clone has only one observation. V gene TRBV5-6 combines with J gene TRBJ1-2; unclear D gene. The V end lost 0 bases, the J end lost 4 bases, and 4 bases lay between the germline ends. In germline, CDR1 is SGHDT, CDR2 YYEEEE. The CDR3 contains 12 residues. The CDR3 loop reads CASSLEVYGYTF. CDR3 DNA: TGTGCCAGCAGCTTGGAAGTCTATGGCTACACCTTC.

The chain links TRBV7-2 to TRBJ2-2; D is possibly TRBD2 (6 bases). This CDR3 has 14 amino acids. Germline V gives CDR1 SGHTA, CDR2 FQGNSA. Trimming left V 2 bases short and J 6 bases short, with 10 bases between. The CDR3 nucleotides are TGTGCCAGCAGCTTAAAGGGGACTGCCGGGGAGCTGTTTTTT. It yields the protein CASSLKGTAGELFF.

The chain links TRBV30 to TRBJ2-7, with TRBD1 identical over 8 bases. The CDR3 has 11 residues. The junction had 5 bases not matched to a gene; V was cut back by 8 bases and J by 5 bases. Germline CDR1 and CDR2: GTSNPN and SVGIG (reference sequence). This CDR3 reads CAGGQGNEQYF. CDR3 DNA sequence: TGTGCCGGAGGACAGGGAAACGAGCAGTACTTC.

This chain uses TRBV6-2 or TRBV6-3 with TRBJ1-2; D is possibly TRBD1 (5 bases). Germline V gene sequence: CDR1 MNHEY, CDR2 SVGEGT. V lost 6 bases and J 11 bases, leaving 19 bases between the germline ends. The CDR3 consists of 13 residues. The CDR3 DNA reads as TGTGCCAGCAGCCAAGGACACGGGATAGGGTACACCTTC. Its translation is CASSQGHGIGYTF.